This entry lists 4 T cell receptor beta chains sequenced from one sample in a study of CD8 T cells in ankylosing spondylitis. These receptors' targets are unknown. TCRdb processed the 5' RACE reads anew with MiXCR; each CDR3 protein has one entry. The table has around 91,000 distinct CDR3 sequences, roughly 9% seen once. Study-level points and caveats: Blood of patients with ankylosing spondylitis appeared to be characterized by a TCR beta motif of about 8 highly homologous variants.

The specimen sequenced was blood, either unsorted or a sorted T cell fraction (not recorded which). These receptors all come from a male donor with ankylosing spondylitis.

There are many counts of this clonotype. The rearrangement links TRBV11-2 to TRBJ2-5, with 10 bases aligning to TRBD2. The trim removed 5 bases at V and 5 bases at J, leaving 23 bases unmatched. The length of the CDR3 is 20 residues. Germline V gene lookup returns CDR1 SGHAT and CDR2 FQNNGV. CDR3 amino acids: CASSRGEMLAGETSQETQYF. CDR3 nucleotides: TGTGCCAGCAGCCGAGGGGAGATGCTAGCGGGAGAGACATCCCAGGAGACCCAGTACTTC.

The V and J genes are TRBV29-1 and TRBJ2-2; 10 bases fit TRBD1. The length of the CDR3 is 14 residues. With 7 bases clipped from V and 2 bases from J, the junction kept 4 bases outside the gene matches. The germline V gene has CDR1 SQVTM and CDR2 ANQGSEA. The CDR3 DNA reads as TGCAGCGGCGGGACAGGGGATAACACCGGGGAGCTGTTTTTT. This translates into CSGGTGDNTGELFF.

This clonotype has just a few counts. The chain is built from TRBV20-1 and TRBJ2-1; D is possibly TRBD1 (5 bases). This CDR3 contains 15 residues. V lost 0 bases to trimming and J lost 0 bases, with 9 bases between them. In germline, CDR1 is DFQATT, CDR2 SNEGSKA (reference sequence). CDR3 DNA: TGCAGTGCTAGAGACCTTGGGGCCTCCTACAATGAGCAGTTCTTC. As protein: CSARDLGASYNEQFF.

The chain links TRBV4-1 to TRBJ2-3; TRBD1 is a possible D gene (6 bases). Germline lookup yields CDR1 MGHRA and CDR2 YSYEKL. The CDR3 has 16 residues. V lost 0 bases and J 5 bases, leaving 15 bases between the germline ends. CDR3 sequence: CASSQERGRGRDTQYF. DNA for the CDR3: TGCGCCAGCAGCCAAGAAAGGGGCAGGGGTAGAGATACGCAGTATTTT.